This T cell receptor beta chain was retrieved from a study of cytomegalovirus exposure and HLA in healthy donors. Germline V gene sequence: CDR1 MNHEY, CDR2 SVGAGI. The CDR3 is 15 residues long. V was clipped by 2 bases and J by 6 bases; unmatched bases: 6. PCR was performed using 60 Vbeta and 13 Jbeta primers. The repertoire was sequenced with immunoSEQ multiplex PCR; TCRdb's copy has only in-frame clones and lacks some. The sample comprises 100,000 to 140,000 clones, 77% of which are singletons, and under 5% rests with the top ten. V gene TRBV6-5 combines with J gene TRBJ2-3; 9 bases match TRBD2. This clonotype originated in a male donor in good health and CMV-seronegative. Sequencing used PBMCs. The CDR3 is CASSYGSGSVDTQYF. The CDR3, as DNA: TGTGCCAGCAGTTACGGTAGCGGGAGTGTGGATACGCAGTATTTT.